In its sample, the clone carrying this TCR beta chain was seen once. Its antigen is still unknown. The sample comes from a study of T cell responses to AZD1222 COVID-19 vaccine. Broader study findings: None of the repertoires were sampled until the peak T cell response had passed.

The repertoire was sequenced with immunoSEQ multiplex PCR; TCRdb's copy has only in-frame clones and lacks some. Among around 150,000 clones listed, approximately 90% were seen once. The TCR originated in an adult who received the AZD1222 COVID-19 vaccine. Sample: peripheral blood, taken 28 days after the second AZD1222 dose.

The CDR3 sequence: CASSPPPSDTQYF. The CDR3 nucleotides are TGTGCCAGCAGCCCCCCTCCTTCAGATACGCAGTATTTT. The J gene is TRBJ2-3, the V gene TRBV7-8; no clear D. Trimming cost V 5 bases and J 4 bases, with 10 bases left between them. This CDR3 spans 13 amino acids. The germline gives CDR1 SGHVS, CDR2 FQNEAQ.